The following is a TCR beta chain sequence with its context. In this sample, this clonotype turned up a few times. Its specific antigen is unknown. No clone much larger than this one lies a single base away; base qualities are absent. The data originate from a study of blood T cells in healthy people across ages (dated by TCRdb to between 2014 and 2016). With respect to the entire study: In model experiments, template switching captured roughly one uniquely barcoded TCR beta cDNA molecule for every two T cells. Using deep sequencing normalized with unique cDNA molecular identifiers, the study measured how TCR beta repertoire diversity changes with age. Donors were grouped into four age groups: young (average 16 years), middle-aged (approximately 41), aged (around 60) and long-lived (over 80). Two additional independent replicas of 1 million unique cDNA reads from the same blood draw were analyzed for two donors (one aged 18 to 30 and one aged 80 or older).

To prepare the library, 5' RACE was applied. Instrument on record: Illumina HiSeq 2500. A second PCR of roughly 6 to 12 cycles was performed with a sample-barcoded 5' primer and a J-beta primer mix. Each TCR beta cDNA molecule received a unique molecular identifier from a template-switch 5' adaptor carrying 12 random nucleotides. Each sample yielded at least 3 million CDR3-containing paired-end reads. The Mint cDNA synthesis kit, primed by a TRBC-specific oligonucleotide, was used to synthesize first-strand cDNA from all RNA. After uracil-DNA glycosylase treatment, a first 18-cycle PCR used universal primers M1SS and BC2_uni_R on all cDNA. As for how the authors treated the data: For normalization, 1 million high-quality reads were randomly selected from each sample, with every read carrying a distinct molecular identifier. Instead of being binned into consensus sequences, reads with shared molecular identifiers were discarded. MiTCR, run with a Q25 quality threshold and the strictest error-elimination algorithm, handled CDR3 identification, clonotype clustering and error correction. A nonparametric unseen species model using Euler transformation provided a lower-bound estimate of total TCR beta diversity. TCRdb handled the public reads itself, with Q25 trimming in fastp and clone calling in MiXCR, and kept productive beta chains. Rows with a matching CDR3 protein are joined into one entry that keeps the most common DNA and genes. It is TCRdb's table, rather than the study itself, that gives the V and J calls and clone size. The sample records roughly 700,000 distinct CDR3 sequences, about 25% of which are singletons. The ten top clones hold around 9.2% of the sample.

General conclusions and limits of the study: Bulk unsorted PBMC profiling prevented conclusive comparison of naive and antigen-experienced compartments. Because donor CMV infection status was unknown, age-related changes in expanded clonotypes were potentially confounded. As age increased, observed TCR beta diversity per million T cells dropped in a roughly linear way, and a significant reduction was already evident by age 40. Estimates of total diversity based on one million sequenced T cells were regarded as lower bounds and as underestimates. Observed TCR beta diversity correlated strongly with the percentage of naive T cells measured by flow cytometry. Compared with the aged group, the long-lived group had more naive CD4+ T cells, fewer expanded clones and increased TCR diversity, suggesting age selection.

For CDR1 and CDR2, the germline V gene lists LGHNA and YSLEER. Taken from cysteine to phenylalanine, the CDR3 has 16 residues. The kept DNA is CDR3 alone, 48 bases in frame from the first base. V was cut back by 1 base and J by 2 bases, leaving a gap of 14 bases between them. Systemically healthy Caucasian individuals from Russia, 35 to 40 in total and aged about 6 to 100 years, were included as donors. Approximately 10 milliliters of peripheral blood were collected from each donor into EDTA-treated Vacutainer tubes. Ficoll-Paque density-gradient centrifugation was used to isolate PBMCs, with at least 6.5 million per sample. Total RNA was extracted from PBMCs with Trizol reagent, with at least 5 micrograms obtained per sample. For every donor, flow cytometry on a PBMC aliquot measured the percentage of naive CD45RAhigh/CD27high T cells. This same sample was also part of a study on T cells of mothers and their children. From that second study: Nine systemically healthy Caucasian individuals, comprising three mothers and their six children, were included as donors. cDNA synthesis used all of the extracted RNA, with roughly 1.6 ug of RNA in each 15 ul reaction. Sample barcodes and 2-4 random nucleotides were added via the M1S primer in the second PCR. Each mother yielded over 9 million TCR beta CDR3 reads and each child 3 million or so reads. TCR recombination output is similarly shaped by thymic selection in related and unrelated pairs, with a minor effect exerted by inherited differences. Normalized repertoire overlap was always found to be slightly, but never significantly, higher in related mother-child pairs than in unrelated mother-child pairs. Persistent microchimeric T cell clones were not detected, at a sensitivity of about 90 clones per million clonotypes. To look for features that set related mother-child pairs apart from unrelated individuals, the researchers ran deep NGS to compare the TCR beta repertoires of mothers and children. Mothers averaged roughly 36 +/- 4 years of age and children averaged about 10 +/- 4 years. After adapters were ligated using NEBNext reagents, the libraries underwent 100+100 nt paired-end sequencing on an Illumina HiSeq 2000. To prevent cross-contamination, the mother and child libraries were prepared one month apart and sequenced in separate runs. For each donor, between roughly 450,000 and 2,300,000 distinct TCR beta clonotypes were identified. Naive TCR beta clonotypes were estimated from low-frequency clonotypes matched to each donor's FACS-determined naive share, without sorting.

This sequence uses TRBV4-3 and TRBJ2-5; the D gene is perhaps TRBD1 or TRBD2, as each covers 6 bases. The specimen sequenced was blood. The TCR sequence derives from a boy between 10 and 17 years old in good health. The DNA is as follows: TGCGCCAGCAGCCAAGGCGGAGGGGGTCCTCAAGAGACCCAGTACTTC. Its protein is CASSQGGGGPQETQYF.